These 31 T cell receptor beta chains were all obtained from the same sample, sequenced in a study of T-cell reconstitution after alpha-beta-depleted transplantation in children. Unique molecular identifiers were used to barcode this TCRbeta library. TCRdb reanalysed the PCR reads using MiXCR and keeps one entry per CDR3 protein. The data contain fewer than 1 million distinct CDR3 sequences, approximately 15% of them singletons. The sample in question was PBMCs, mostly from graft donor cells, obtained 360 days after TCRalphabeta/CD19-depleted stem cell transplant. The receptors derive from a male patient under 18 who had a stem cell transplant for acute lymphoblastic leukemia, so the T cells may come from the graft donor.

The CDR3 nucleotides are TGTGCCAGCAGCTTAGCGCTTCTCGGGGGAGCCCCCGGGAATGAGCAGTTCTTC. This gives the protein CASSLALLGGAPGNEQFF. The V call is TRBV7-2, the J call TRBJ2-1; D possibly corresponds to TRBD2 (6 bases). The CDR3 extends over 18 amino acids. Germline CDR1 SGHTA, CDR2 FQGNSA. Trimming took 0 bases from V and 7 from J, leaving 22 bases between them.

The chain employs TRBV7-9 and TRBJ2-1; TRBD2 is a possible D gene (6 bases). Germline V gives CDR1 SEHNR, CDR2 FQNEAQ (reference sequence). There are 14 residues in the CDR3. V lost 1 base, J lost 6 bases, and 10 bases lay in between. CDR3 in amino acids: CASSLDVGGNEQFF. CDR3 DNA sequence: TGTGCCAGCAGCTTAGACGTCGGGGGCAATGAGCAGTTCTTC.

In this sample, this clonotype turned up many times. The J gene is TRBJ2-1, the V gene TRBV9; tentatively, D is TRBD1 (5 bases). The V end was cut by 4 bases, the J end by 4 bases, with 12 bases between. The CDR3 length is 14 residues. Germline V gene lookup returns CDR1 SGDLS and CDR2 YYNGEE. CDR3 bases: TGTGCCAGCAGCCCAAGGGGCCTATACAATGAGCAGTTCTTC. Translation gives CASSPRGLYNEQFF.

The sample holds a few counts of this clonotype. The chain employs TRBV28 and TRBJ2-7, with 10 bases fitting TRBD2. The V gene end was trimmed by 4 bases and the J gene end by 3 bases; junction bases not matched to a gene: 6. The CDR3 is 15 amino acids. CDR1 and CDR2 from the germline V gene are MDHEN and SYDVKM. CDR3 loop: CASSSAGGLLYEQYF. Here the CDR3 DNA reads TGTGCCAGCAGTTCAGCGGGAGGGCTCCTCTACGAGCAGTACTTC.

This clonotype was observed at least ten times. The V gene is TRBV20-1, the J gene TRBJ2-7, with D possibly matching TRBD1 (5 bases). The germline gives CDR1 DFQATT, CDR2 SNEGSKA (reference sequence). CDR3 length equals 12 residues. Trimming took off 6 bases at V and 2 bases at J, with 11 bases between the two ends. The CDR3 protein is CSATDNTYEQYF. CDR3 DNA sequence: TGCAGTGCGACAGACAACACCTACGAGCAGTACTTC.

This clonotype was detected a few times. V gene TRBV6-6 combines with J gene TRBJ2-5, with a tentative D call TRBD1 (5 bases). V was pared by 8 bases and J by 5 bases, with 15 bases between. Germline CDR1 reads MNHNY; CDR2 reads SVGAGI (reference sequence). The CDR3 has 13 residues. CDR3 coding DNA: TGTGCCAGCGGGGCACTGAACAAGGAGACCCAGTACTTC. Encoded protein: CASGALNKETQYF.

This clonotype occurred a few times. This chain links TRBV5-1 with TRBJ2-7; D is possibly TRBD2 (7 bases). Germline CDR1 is SGHRS and CDR2 is YFSETQ. This CDR3 has 15 residues. The ends were cut back, 3 bases at V and 4 bases at J, with 17 bases in the middle. CDR3 sequence: CASSWGGRSVYEQYF. CDR3 sequence (DNA): TGCGCCAGCAGCTGGGGGGGCAGGTCGGTGTACGAGCAGTACTTC.

This clonotype was seen at least ten times. J is TRBJ2-1 and V is TRBV29-1; 9 nucleotides line up with TRBD2. V lost 3 bases, J lost 9 bases, and 6 bases stayed unmatched. CDR3 size: 13 residues. Per germline, CDR1 SQVTM and CDR2 ANQGSEA. The DNA for the CDR3 is TGCAGCGTTGAGGGGGGACTAGCTCCTGAGCAGTTCTTC. Its translation is CSVEGGLAPEQFF.

This clonotype turned up a few times. The genes are TRBV2 and TRBJ2-5; no clear D gene. This CDR3 contains 11 residues. Between the trimmed V and J ends, which lost 4 bases and 7 bases, there was a span of 7 bases. The germline CDR1 and CDR2 sequences are SNHLY and FYNNEI. The DNA of the CDR3 is TGTGCCAGCAGTGGTTCAGCGACCCAGTACTTC. It encodes CASSGSATQYF.

This clonotype was recorded a few times. V is TRBV20-1 and J is TRBJ2-5; a possible D gene is TRBD1 (6 bases). Trimming left V 6 bases short and J 1 base short, with 18 bases between. Per the germline V gene, CDR1 is DFQATT and CDR2 is SNEGSKA (reference sequence). CDR3 length: 15 residues. As DNA, the CDR3 is TGCAGTGCACCGTACCCAGGGGCGGCCCAAGAGACCCAGTACTTC. It is translated as CSAPYPGAAQETQYF.

There are many counts of this clonotype. The V gene is TRBV18, the J gene TRBJ2-5; D is perhaps TRBD2 (5 bases). The CDR3 consists of 13 residues. Germline-derived CDR1 and CDR2 are KGHSH and LQKENI. Trimming removed 8 bases at V and 3 bases at J, with 13 bases between. CDR3 coding DNA: TGTGCCAGCAGTCGGGATAGAAAAGAGACCCAGTACTTC. Translating gives CASSRDRKETQYF.

This clonotype has only a few counts. This chain connects TRBV5-1 to TRBJ2-3, with TRBD2 matching over 7 bases. V shed 0 bases, J shed 7 bases, and the junction held 11 bases outside the gene matches. CDR1 is SGHRS and CDR2 is YFSETQ in the germline V gene. This CDR3 has 16 amino acids. Written as DNA, the CDR3 is TGCGCCAGCAGCTTGGGAGGCGGCGGGGGAATGCATACGCAGTATTTT. Translation gives CASSLGGGGGMHTQYF.

This clonotype was picked up a small number of times. This chain links TRBV7-2 with TRBJ2-3; tentatively, D is TRBD1 or TRBD2 (6 bases each). V lost 1 base to trimming and J lost 3 bases, with 14 bases between them. The germline CDR1 and CDR2 sequences are SGHTA and FQGNSA. This CDR3 has 16 residues. The CDR3 spells CASSLGLGAGTDTQYF. As DNA, the CDR3 is TGTGCCAGCAGCTTAGGGTTGGGGGCGGGAACAGATACGCAGTATTTT. Full variable domain (outside the CDR3, taken from reference TRBV7-2 and TRBJ2-3): GAGVSQSPSNKVTEKGKDVELRCDPISGHTALYWYRQSLGQGLEFLIYFQGNSAPDKSGLPSDRFSAERTGGSVSTLTIQRTQQEDSAVYLCASSLGLGAGTDTQYFGPGTRLTVL.

V usage is TRBV20-1 and J usage is TRBJ2-7; 10 positions agree with TRBD2. V dropped 5 bases and J dropped 6; count of bases not matched to a gene: 7. Germline V CDR1 and CDR2: DFQATT, SNEGSKA (reference sequence). This CDR3 region has 13 residues. In DNA, the CDR3 is TGCAGTGCTCCCCGGCTAGCGGGAGCCGAGCAGTACTTC. Protein sequence: CSAPRLAGAEQYF.

This clonotype was found a few times. The chain uses TRBV20-1 and TRBJ2-6; D remains unclear. Trimming left V 0 bases short and J 2 bases short, with 8 bases between. The CDR3 is made up of 15 amino acids. The germline V gene has CDR1 DFQATT and CDR2 SNEGSKA (reference sequence). CDR3: CSARDRTTGANVLTF. CDR3 nucleotide sequence: TGCAGTGCTAGAGACAGGACCACTGGGGCCAACGTCCTGACTTTC.

The table lists this clonotype with a few counts. This chain connects TRBV20-1 to TRBJ2-3; 8 bases are a match to TRBD2. Germline trimming cut 1 base from V and 1 base from J; bases unmatched to any gene: 19. CDR1 is DFQATT, CDR2 SNEGSKA, per germline (reference sequence). The CDR3 totals 20 residues. CDR3 nucleotides: TGCAGTGCTAGAGTAGGCAGGGCGGGAGGTTATTTCGGAGGCACAGATACGCAGTATTTT. Translating gives CSARVGRAGGYFGGTDTQYF.

In its sample, this clonotype was seen a few times. V usage is TRBV7-9 and J usage is TRBJ2-7, with 11 nucleotides matching TRBD1. V lost 5 bases, J lost 5 bases, and 5 bases stayed unmatched. The CDR3 is 14 residues long. Germline CDR1 and CDR2: SEHNR and FQNEAQ (reference sequence). CDR3 protein: CASSQRTGGNEQYF. CDR3 DNA: TGTGCCAGCAGCCAAAGGACAGGGGGCAACGAGCAGTACTTC.

This clonotype appeared many times. This sequence joins TRBV7-6 and TRBJ2-7, with D possibly matching TRBD2 (6 bases). Germline loops: CDR1 SGHVS, CDR2 FNYEAQ. V lost 11 bases and J lost 2, with 25 bases in between. This CDR3 comprises 16 residues. The CDR3 DNA reads TGTGCCTCCTCCGGGACTCGCGGACCACCAACCTACGAGCAGTACTTC. It encodes CASSGTRGPPTYEQYF. The full variable domain, completed using reference TRBV7-6 and TRBJ2-7, is GAGVSQSPRYKVTKRGQDVALRCDPISGHVSLYWYRQALGQGPEFLTYFNYEAQQDKSGLPNDRFSAERPEGSISTLTIQRTEQRDSAMYRCASSGTRGPPTYEQYFGPGTRLTVT.

The chain recombines TRBV20-1 with TRBJ2-7; 8 bases are a match to TRBD2. V lost 7 bases to trimming and J lost 0 bases; unmatched junction nucleotides: 2. The CDR3 length is 12 residues. CDR1 and CDR2 from the germline V gene are DFQATT and SNEGSKA (reference sequence). The CDR3 is CSVAGYSYEQYF. DNA of the CDR3: TGCAGTGTAGCGGGATACTCCTACGAGCAGTACTTC.

The chain is built from TRBV12-3 or TRBV12-4 and TRBJ1-5; 8 bases match TRBD1. The V segment lost 6 bases and the J segment 3 bases; nucleotides outside the gene matches: 7. The CDR3 covers 15 residues. Written as DNA, the CDR3 is TGTGCCAGCAGCTTACAGGGGGTCGTCAATCAGCCCCAGCATTTT. Translation: CASSLQGVVNQPQHF.

The sample holds a few counts of this clonotype. The chain combines TRBV18 with TRBJ1-5; possibly TRBD1 for D (6 bases). The CDR3 length is 14 residues. Germline V lookup: CDR1 KGHSH, CDR2 LQKENI. Trimming pared 3 bases from V and 5 bases from J, leaving 11 bases between. This chain's CDR3 is CASSPETGYQPQHF. For the CDR3, the DNA is TGTGCCAGCTCACCCGAGACAGGCTATCAGCCCCAGCATTTT.

The CDR3 reads CASSTRRIWTTGELFF. The CDR3 DNA follows: TGTGCCAGCAGCACCCGACGTATTTGGACCACCGGGGAGCTGTTTTTT. This sequence joins TRBV7-8 and TRBJ2-2, with D uncertain. Between the trimmed V and J ends, which lost 5 bases and 4 bases, there was a span of 17 bases. The CDR3 totals 16 residues. Per the germline V gene, CDR1 is SGHVS and CDR2 is FQNEAQ.

The chain couples TRBV4-1 to TRBJ2-1, with D maybe TRBD1 (7 bases). Looked up from germline, CDR1 is MGHRA and CDR2 is YSYEKL. CDR3 length: 15 amino acids. V was shortened by 2 bases and J by 1 base, with 9 bases between the two germline ends. The CDR3 is CASSQPGGSYNEQFF. In DNA, the CDR3 is TGCGCCAGCAGCCAACCAGGGGGGTCCTACAATGAGCAGTTCTTC.

The chain uses TRBV7-2 and TRBJ2-7; perhaps TRBD1 as D (5 bases). Trimming took 1 base from V and 3 from J, leaving 10 bases between them. Germline CDR1 is SGHTA and CDR2 is FQGNSA. This CDR3 contains 14 residues. The CDR3: CASSLGTFNYEQYF. DNA for the CDR3: TGTGCCAGCAGCTTAGGGACATTTAACTACGAGCAGTACTTC.

This clonotype has a handful of counts. The rearrangement joins TRBV9 to TRBJ2-5; TRBD2 might be the D (5 bases). This CDR3 is built from 14 residues. V was pared by 0 bases and J by 5 bases, with 11 bases between. Germline V gene sequence: CDR1 SGDLS, CDR2 YYNGEE. The CDR3 sequence is CASSVASRGETQYF. CDR3 bases: TGTGCCAGCAGCGTAGCCAGCAGAGGGGAGACCCAGTACTTC.

The rearrangement uses TRBV19 and TRBJ1-5, with unresolved D. The CDR3 spans 14 residues. Trimming took off 5 bases at V and 5 bases at J, with 13 bases between the two ends. Germline lookup yields CDR1 LNHDA and CDR2 SQIVND (reference sequence). The chain's CDR3 is CASSSGLRDQPQHF. CDR3 nucleotides: TGTGCCAGTAGTTCCGGATTACGGGATCAGCCCCAGCATTTT.

This clonotype was picked up many times. The gene calls are TRBV9 and TRBJ1-2; D might be TRBD1 (6 bases). Germline V gene sequence: CDR1 SGDLS, CDR2 YYNGEE. This CDR3 is built from 15 residues. V was shortened by 0 bases and J by 4 bases, with 13 bases between the two germline ends. CDR3 nucleotides: TGTGCCAGCAGCGTAGACGGGGGGCAAGTCTATGGCTACACCTTC. It is translated as CASSVDGGQVYGYTF.

The CDR3 coding sequence is TGTGCCAGCAGCAAAGCAGGGGACAGGGGATATAATTCACCCCTCCACTTT. This codes for CASSKAGDRGYNSPLHF. The chain recombines TRBV21-1 with TRBJ1-6; the table names TRBD1, a call not compared with the DNA. TRBV21-1 is assigned pseudogene status. This CDR3 contains 17 residues.

This chain uses TRBV5-1 with TRBJ1-3; 10 bases are shared with TRBD1. Trimming cost V 4 bases and J 0 bases; bases outside gene matches: 7. The CDR3 consists of 17 residues. Germline-derived CDR1 and CDR2 are SGHRS and YFSETQ. The CDR3 sequence is CASSRRQGALSGNTIYF. The CDR3 region has the DNA TGCGCCAGCAGCAGACGACAGGGGGCCCTCTCTGGAAACACCATATATTTT.

This clonotype was observed a handful of times. V usage is TRBV6-1 and J usage is TRBJ2-7; the D gene could be TRBD1 or TRBD2 (5 bases each). The CDR3 runs to 14 residues. The V end was cut by 8 bases, the J end by 2 bases, with 16 bases between. Germline V gives CDR1 MNHNS, CDR2 SASEGT. The CDR3: CASGLGALTYEQYF. The DNA for the CDR3 is TGTGCCAGCGGTCTCGGGGCTCTGACCTACGAGCAGTACTTC.

A few counts support this clonotype. This chain links TRBV29-1 with TRBJ2-7; 7 bases are a match to TRBD2. Per the germline V gene, CDR1 is SQVTM and CDR2 is ANQGSEA. The length of the CDR3 is 15 residues. V shed 0 bases and J 5 bases; nucleotides not matched to a gene: 10. The CDR3, as DNA: TGCAGCGTTGAAGATAGGGCGGGAGACGGCGACGAGCAGTACTTC. Its translation is CSVEDRAGDGDEQYF.